These 22 T cell receptor beta chains share one sample of origin, sequenced in a study of spatial heterogeneity in lung cancer. TCRdb processed the 5' RACE reads anew with MiXCR; each CDR3 protein has one entry. Among some 35,000 distinct CDR3 sequences listed, just over 7.5% were seen once. Indicated time point: blood at routine non-recurrence follow-up after resection. The sample consisted of PBMCs, taken at follow-up. The receptors shown here come from a male donor with early-stage non-small cell lung cancer.

J is TRBJ2-2 and V is TRBV9; either TRBD1 or TRBD2 may supply D (5 bases each). This CDR3 comprises 16 residues. Per germline, CDR1 SGDLS and CDR2 YYNGEE. The CDR3 sequence: CSQQGTLADRTGELFF. The CDR3, as DNA: TGTTCACAGCAAGGGACCCTAGCAGATCGGACCGGGGAGCTGTTTTTT. The whole variable domain, remainder taken from reference TRBV9 and TRBJ2-2, is DSGVTQTPKHLITATGQRVTLRCSPRSGDLSVYWYQQSLDQGLQFLIQYYNGEERAKGNILERFSAQQFPDLHSELNLSSLELGDSALYFCSQQGTLADRTGELFFGEGSRLTVL.

Ten or more counts support this clonotype. The chain couples TRBV11-2 to TRBJ2-7; D might be TRBD2 (6 bases). Germline lookup yields CDR1 SGHAT and CDR2 FQNNGV. With 1 base removed from V and 5 bases from J, the gap between germline ends came to 15 bases. The CDR3 totals 15 residues. CDR3: CASSLARTLAHEQYF. In DNA form, the CDR3 reads TGTGCCAGCAGCTTAGCCCGGACTCTAGCGCACGAGCAGTACTTC.

At least ten counts were recorded for this clonotype. The gene calls are TRBV11-2 and TRBJ2-1; 10 bases map to TRBD1. Germline V gives CDR1 SGHAT, CDR2 FQNNGV. Trimming took 1 base from V and 3 from J; bases not matched to a gene: 6. CDR3 length: 17 amino acids. CDR3: CASSLGPGQGHYNEQFF. Written as DNA, the CDR3 is TGTGCCAGCAGCTTAGGCCCGGGACAGGGGCACTACAATGAGCAGTTCTTC.

This clonotype was observed many times. This chain connects TRBV19 to TRBJ2-1, with D hard to call. Deletions cut 3 bases from V and 4 bases from J, with 1 base between. The CDR3 contains 11 residues. Germline-derived CDR1 and CDR2 are LNHDA and SQIVND (reference sequence). The CDR3: CASSMYNEQFF. For the CDR3, the DNA is TGTGCCAGTAGTATGTACAATGAGCAGTTCTTC.

This clonotype appeared a few times. V is TRBV20-1 and J is TRBJ2-7; a possible D gene is TRBD1 (6 bases). Trimming cost V 4 bases and J 1 base, with 17 bases left between them. Germline lookup yields CDR1 DFQATT and CDR2 SNEGSKA (reference sequence). The CDR3 is 15 residues long. The CDR3 sequence: CSATKTGHNSYEQYF. CDR3 bases: TGCAGTGCTACGAAAACGGGACACAATTCCTACGAGCAGTACTTC.

On this clonotype itself: A junction boundary mismatches the germline segment, possibly from a read error. J is TRBJ2-3 and V is TRBV7-3; D might be TRBD2 (6 bases). CDR1 is SGHTA, CDR2 FQGTGA, per germline. This CDR3 is built from 13 residues. The CDR3 loop reads CASNLAGTDTQYF. In nucleotides, the CDR3 is TGTGCCAGCAACTTAGCGGGCACAGATACGCAGTATTTT.

This clonotype was recorded many times. V gene TRBV18 combines with J gene TRBJ1-1; 9 bases line up with TRBD1. Germline assignment: CDR1 KGHSH and CDR2 LQKENI. V was pared by 0 bases and J by 7 bases, with 6 bases of the junction left unmatched. The CDR3 is 15 residues long. CDR3 sequence: CASSPPGTGMVEAFF. CDR3 sequence (DNA): TGTGCCAGCTCACCACCCGGGACAGGGATGGTTGAAGCTTTCTTT.

With respect to this clonotype: This clone may be a read error of a much larger clone one base away. This chain links TRBV12-3 or TRBV12-4 with TRBJ2-2, with D perhaps matching TRBD1 (6 bases). This CDR3 has 12 amino acids. The CDR3 DNA is TGTACCAGCAGCCCAGGGGCCGGGGAGCTGTTTTTT. Translating it yields CTSSPGAGELFF.

This clonotype was picked up many times. The chain's CDR3 is CSASWLPGEQYF. For the CDR3, the DNA is TGCAGTGCTAGCTGGCTCCCTGGAGAGCAGTACTTC. The gene calls are TRBV20-1 and TRBJ2-7; D unresolved. Germline V gene sequence: CDR1 DFQATT, CDR2 SNEGSKA (reference sequence). V was pared by 3 bases and J by 7 bases, with 13 bases between. This CDR3 has 12 residues.

Many counts were recorded for this clonotype. The chain uses TRBV20-1 and TRBJ2-5; tentative D call: TRBD2 (6 bases). V lost 2 bases to trimming and J lost 4 bases, with 14 bases between them. The CDR3 has 14 residues. Per germline, CDR1 DFQATT and CDR2 SNEGSKA (reference sequence). CDR3 in amino acids: CSARPGGEGETQYF. In DNA form, the CDR3 reads TGCAGTGCTAGACCCGGGGGTGAAGGAGAGACCCAGTACTTC.

This clonotype was detected many times. The V call is TRBV6-6, the J call TRBJ2-7; D uncertain. V was pared by 2 bases and J by 5 bases, with 7 bases between. The CDR3 extends over 12 amino acids. Germline V CDR1 and CDR2: MNHNY, SVGAGI (reference sequence). The CDR3 is CASSYPSDEQYF. The CDR3 coding sequence is TGTGCCAGCAGTTACCCCTCGGACGAGCAGTACTTC.

This clonotype was seen many times. For the CDR3, the DNA is TGTGCCAGCAGCGTAGTGGGGGGGGCTGATACGCAGTATTTT. As protein: CASSVVGGADTQYF. The chain is built from TRBV9 and TRBJ2-3; D may be TRBD2 (7 bases). V was pared by 0 bases and J by 6 bases, with 11 bases between. Germline V gene data show CDR1 as SGDLS and CDR2 as YYNGEE. The CDR3 sequence is 14 residues long.

With respect to this clonotype: Possible read error: a much larger clone is one base away. The V gene is TRBV29-1, the J gene TRBJ2-5; 7 positions match TRBD1. In germline, CDR1 is SQVTM, CDR2 ANQGSEA. The CDR3 has 12 residues. The chain's CDR3 is CCFQQGQETQYF. CDR3 sequence (DNA): TGCTGCTTCCAACAGGGGCAAGAGACCCAGTACTTC. The full variable domain, with the rest looked up from reference TRBV29-1 and TRBJ2-5, is SAVISQKPSRDICQRGTSLTIQCQVDSQVTMMFWYRQQPGQSLTLIATANQGSEATYESGFVIDKFPISRPNLTFSTLTVSNMSPEDSSIYLCCFQQGQETQYFGPGTRLLVL.

Many counts were recorded for this clonotype. This chain connects TRBV3-1 to TRBJ1-6, with a weak D call TRBD1 (6 bases). The length of the CDR3 is 15 residues. Germline V CDR1 and CDR2: LGHDT, YNNKEL (reference sequence). V lost 4 bases to trimming and J lost 8 bases, with 15 bases between them. The CDR3 bases are TGTGCCAGCAGCCCTGGCAGGGGCGCACATTCACCCCTCCACTTT. It translates to CASSPGRGAHSPLHF. The whole variable domain, filled in from reference TRBV3-1 and TRBJ1-6, reads DTAVSQTPKYLVTQMGNDKSIKCEQNLGHDTMYWYKQDSKKFLKIMFSYNNKELIINETVPNRFSPKSPDKAHLNLHINSLELGDSAVYFCASSPGRGAHSPLHFGNGTRLTVT.

This clonotype was picked up many times. J is TRBJ1-2 and V is TRBV15; D remains ambiguous. With 0 bases removed from V and 5 bases from J, the gap between germline ends came to 13 bases. CDR1 and CDR2 from the germline V gene are LNHNV and YYDKDF (reference sequence). The CDR3 length is 15 residues. The CDR3 DNA is TGTGCCACCAGCAGAGATCGCCAGAACCCTTATGGCTACACCTTC. This codes for CATSRDRQNPYGYTF. The whole variable domain, remainder taken from reference TRBV15 and TRBJ1-2, is DAMVIQNPRYQVTQFGKPVTLSCSQTLNHNVMYWYQQKSSQAPKLLFHYYDKDFNNEADTPDNFQSRRPNTSFCFLDIRSPGLGDTAMYLCATSRDRQNPYGYTFGSGTRLTVV.

This clonotype was seen ten or more times. V and J are TRBV6-6 and TRBJ1-2; 10 bases match TRBD1. Unmatched junction bases numbered 4, after V lost 5 bases and J lost 7 bases. Germline-derived CDR1 and CDR2 are MNHNY and SVGAGI (reference sequence). The CDR3 covers 13 residues. The CDR3 DNA sequence: TGTGCCAGCAGTGCCCGGGACAGGGGTGGCTACACCTTC. Protein: CASSARDRGGYTF.

The V call is TRBV3-1, the J call TRBJ2-1, with D perhaps matching TRBD2 (5 bases). Germline V lookup: CDR1 LGHDT, CDR2 YNNKEL (reference sequence). The germline V and J ends were trimmed by 0 bases and 0 bases, with 9 bases remaining between them. The CDR3 has 16 amino acids. The CDR3 DNA is TGTGCCAGCAGCCAAGATTTGGGAGTCTCCTACAATGAGCAGTTCTTC. This translates into CASSQDLGVSYNEQFF.

A few counts support this clonotype. The V gene is TRBV7-9, the J gene TRBJ1-1; D unclear. From germline, CDR1 is SEHNR and CDR2 FQNEAQ (reference sequence). This CDR3 is built from 14 residues. The germline V and J ends were trimmed by 5 bases and 2 bases, with 12 bases remaining between them. The CDR3 loop is CASSTGLINTEAFF. DNA for the CDR3: TGTGCCAGCAGCACCGGACTGATTAACACTGAAGCTTTCTTT.

By its share, this clonotype is medium-sized (0.01 to 0.1%). The chain joins TRBV15 to TRBJ2-3; D might be TRBD1 or TRBD2, each matching 6 bases. This CDR3 spans 14 amino acids. Germline CDR1 is LNHNV and CDR2 is YYDKDF (reference sequence). V lost 5 bases to trimming and J lost 5 bases, with 14 bases between them. The CDR3 is CATSGGDTLDTQYF. DNA of the CDR3: TGTGCCACCAGCGGAGGGGACACTCTAGATACGCAGTATTTT.

This clonotype has a count of ten or more. This chain connects TRBV6-5 to TRBJ2-6; a weak D match, TRBD1 (6 bases). The CDR3 has 18 residues. V shed 5 bases and J shed 2 bases, with 19 bases lying between them. Germline CDR1 is MNHEY and CDR2 is SVGAGI. The CDR3 loop is CASSQALRQGTGANVLTF. The DNA for the CDR3 is TGTGCCAGCAGTCAGGCACTCCGCCAGGGGACTGGGGCCAACGTCCTGACTTTC.

To note about this clonotype: A read error may explain this, as a much larger clone is one base away. The rearrangement joins TRBV12-3 or TRBV12-4 to TRBJ2-3; 9 nucleotides match TRBD2. This CDR3 is built from 18 residues. V was clipped by 5 bases and J by 1 base; unmatched bases: 13. The CDR3 bases are TGTGCCAGCAGTCCTGCGGTAGCGGGGGAGCTGGGCACAGATACGCAGTATTTT. It codes for CASSPAVAGELGTDTQYF.

To note about this clonotype: This may come from a read error, since a much larger clone is one base off. The conserved closing phenylalanine or tryptophan is absent in this CDR3, likely reflecting a read error. This chain links TRBV6-1 with TRBJ1-5; a weak D match, TRBD1 (5 bases). Trimming shortened V by 7 bases and J by 0 bases, and 16 bases separated the two germline ends. This CDR3 is built from 16 residues. Per the germline V gene, CDR1 is MNHNS and CDR2 is SASEGT. DNA of the CDR3: TGTGCCAGCAAGGAAGATGGGGGATATAGCAATCAGCCCCAGCATTCT. This gives the protein CASKEDGGYSNQPQHS.